The 25 T cell receptor beta chains below all came from one sample that was sequenced in a study of blood T cell repertoires in COVID-19. Sequenced by immunoSEQ multiplex PCR; TCRdb stores in-frame clones only, minus some. The sample comprises approximately 83,000 clones, 75% to 85% of which are singletons, and roughly a tenth rests with the top ten. What was sequenced was peripheral blood. These receptors came from a woman older than 75 with acute or convalescent COVID-19.

The V and J genes are TRBV7-9 and TRBJ1-1, with D perhaps matching TRBD1 (5 bases). The CDR3 is 13 amino acids. Between the trimmed V and J ends, which lost 3 bases and 5 bases, there was a span of 10 bases. CDR1 is SEHNR, CDR2 FQNEAQ, per germline (reference sequence). CDR3 loop: CASSFSGTTEAFF. The DNA of the CDR3 is TGTGCCAGCAGCTTCTCAGGGACTACTGAAGCTTTCTTT.

There are a few counts of this clone. The chain employs TRBV7-9 and TRBJ2-1; 13 positions agree with TRBD2. This CDR3 has 15 residues. Germline assignment: CDR1 SEHNR and CDR2 FQNEAQ (reference sequence). V gave up 8 bases and J gave up 12 bases; unmatched junction bases: 13. The CDR3 spells CASGAGTSGNSVQFF. The CDR3 nucleotides read TGTGCCAGCGGGGCCGGGACTAGCGGGAACTCGGTGCAGTTCTTC.

This clone has a single count. This chain connects TRBV19 to TRBJ2-6, with unresolved D. Germline CDR1 is LNHDA and CDR2 is SQIVND (reference sequence). Trimming took 6 bases from V and 1 from J, leaving 10 bases between them. This CDR3 contains 15 residues. The CDR3 loop reads CASRTRVSGANVLTF. As DNA, the CDR3 is TGTGCCAGTAGGACTCGTGTATCTGGGGCCAACGTCCTGACTTTC.

This clone was counted a single time. This chain links TRBV5-8 with TRBJ1-4, with 11 bases fitting TRBD1. Germline CDR1 SGHTS, CDR2 YDEGEE. V shed 4 bases, J shed 8 bases, and the junction held 7 bases outside the gene matches. The CDR3 covers 15 residues. CDR3 in DNA: TGTGCCAGCAGCCCGCGGACAGGGGGCCAGGAAAAACTGTTTTTT. Translated: CASSPRTGGQEKLFF.

There are a few counts of this clone. V and J are TRBV6-5 and TRBJ1-2; 9 bases are shared with TRBD1. In germline, CDR1 is MNHEY, CDR2 SVGAGI. After removal of 0 bases from V and 1 base from J, the junction contained 3 bases not matched to a gene. This CDR3 has 16 residues. The CDR3: CASSYSTGGINYGYTF. The CDR3 DNA is TGTGCCAGCAGTTACTCGACAGGGGGTATTAACTATGGCTACACCTTC.

This clone has a handful of counts. The chain employs TRBV18 and TRBJ1-1; the D gene is possibly TRBD1 (5 bases). The ends were cut back, 1 base at V and 6 bases at J, with 9 bases in the middle. The CDR3 loop spans 13 amino acids. From germline, CDR1 is KGHSH and CDR2 LQKENI. The DNA of the CDR3 is TGTGCCAGCTCACCACGACAGAGGTCTGAAGCTTTCTTT. It translates to CASSPRQRSEAFF.

The gene calls are TRBV10-3 and TRBJ2-1, with 8 nucleotides matching TRBD1. This CDR3 has 13 amino acids. Germline assignment: CDR1 ENHRY and CDR2 SYGVKD. V was pared by 2 bases and J by 12 bases, with 6 bases of the junction left unmatched. The CDR3 is CAISEGQGGWQFF. The CDR3 coding sequence is TGTGCCATCAGTGAGGGACAGGGAGGTTGGCAGTTCTTC.

The V gene is TRBV3-1 (or the pseudogene TRBV3-2), the J gene TRBJ1-4; 7 nucleotides align to TRBD1. Germline trimming cut 5 bases from V and 5 bases from J; bases unmatched to any gene: 5. The CDR3 has 14 residues. CDR1 LGHDT and CDR2 YNNKEL come from the germline V gene (reference sequence). The DNA of the CDR3 is TGTGCCAGCAGCACACAGGGGTTGAATGAAAAACTGTTTTTT. Translating gives CASSTQGLNEKLFF.

This chain uses TRBV7-2 with TRBJ2-5; 10 positions agree with TRBD2. The CDR3 is made up of 17 amino acids. From germline, CDR1 is SGHTA and CDR2 FQGNSA. Trimming took 2 bases from V and 1 from J; bases not matched to a gene: 7. CDR3 bases: TGTGCCAGCAGCTTATCGAACCAGCGGGGGGGCCAAGAGACCCAGTACTTC. As protein: CASSLSNQRGGQETQYF.

This chain links TRBV19 with TRBJ1-5, with D tentatively TRBD1 (5 bases). This CDR3 has 14 amino acids. Trimming took off 2 bases at V and 5 bases at J, with 10 bases between the two ends. In germline, CDR1 is LNHDA, CDR2 SQIVND (reference sequence). For the CDR3, the DNA is TGTGCCAGTAGTATATCCGGGGGAGATCAGCCCCAGCATTTT. Translating gives CASSISGGDQPQHF.

The chain has TRBV10-3 and TRBJ1-5, with TRBD1 identical over 11 bases. This CDR3 is 15 amino acids long. CDR1 and CDR2 (germline): ENHRY, SYGVKD. Trimming cost V 3 bases and J 5 bases; bases outside gene matches: 3. CDR3: CAISEPGQGDQPQHF. CDR3 in DNA: TGTGCCATCAGTGAACCGGGACAGGGGGATCAGCCCCAGCATTTT.

In this sample, this clone turned up a few times. This chain links TRBV4-3 with TRBJ2-7; D perhaps matches TRBD1 (6 bases). The CDR3 extends over 16 amino acids. V was cut by 3 bases and J by 4 bases, with 19 bases left in between. Germline V lookup: CDR1 LGHNA, CDR2 YSLEER. DNA of the CDR3: TGCGCCAGCAGCCAGGGTCCGGGACACCAGGGGTACGAGCAGTACTTC. This gives the protein CASSQGPGHQGYEQYF.

The chain links TRBV5-8 to TRBJ1-5; the match to TRBD1 covers 8 bases. V gave up 7 bases and J gave up 3 bases; unmatched junction bases: 9. Per germline, CDR1 SGHTS and CDR2 YDEGEE. This CDR3 spans 15 amino acids. The CDR3 loop reads CASDVGTGVNQPQHF. DNA of the CDR3: TGTGCCAGCGATGTCGGGACAGGAGTCAATCAGCCCCAGCATTTT.

In its sample, this clone was seen a few times. This chain uses TRBV6-4 with TRBJ1-2; D not certain. Germline V gene data show CDR1 as MRHNA and CDR2 as SNTAGT. V was pared by 2 bases and J by 3 bases, with 10 bases between. The CDR3 has 14 residues. In DNA form, the CDR3 reads TGTGCCAGCAGTGACATGATGGACTACTATGGCTACACCTTC. Its protein product is CASSDMMDYYGYTF.

The J gene is TRBJ1-6, the V gene TRBV28, with D unclear. From germline, CDR1 is MDHEN and CDR2 SYDVKM. CDR3 length equals 12 residues. Trimming cost V 2 bases and J 7 bases, with 3 bases left between them. Written as DNA, the CDR3 is TGTGCCAGCAGTTTAGGCAATTCACCCCTCCACTTT. Its protein is CASSLGNSPLHF.

V usage is TRBV12-1 and J usage is TRBJ2-3; the D call TRBD2 from the table was never checked on the DNA. TRBV12-1 is recorded as a pseudogene. This CDR3 is 14 amino acids long. The CDR3 sequence is CASRRGRGVDTQYF. The CDR3 nucleotides are TGTGCCAGCCGGCGGGGGAGGGGGGTTGATACGCAGTATTTT.

The rearrangement links TRBV14 to TRBJ2-5; D perhaps matches TRBD1 (6 bases). CDR1 and CDR2 from the germline V gene are SGHDN and FVKESK. This CDR3 is 13 amino acids long. The V and J ends lost 3 bases and 5 bases respectively, with 10 bases between them. CDR3 residues: CASSQTGWETQYF. CDR3 bases: TGTGCCAGCAGCCAGACAGGTTGGGAGACCCAGTACTTC.

This clone was seen a single time. The chain joins TRBV7-9 to TRBJ2-7; perhaps TRBD2 as D (5 bases). The CDR3 extends over 13 amino acids. CDR1 is SEHNR, CDR2 FQNEAQ, per germline (reference sequence). V gave up 1 base and J gave up 10 bases, with 14 bases separating them. CDR3 residues: CASSLVGESGQYF. The CDR3 region has the DNA TGTGCCAGCAGCTTAGTCGGGGAGTCAGGCCAGTACTTC. Complete variable domain (other parts from reference TRBV7-9 and TRBJ2-7): DTGVSQNPRHKITKRGQNVTFRCDPISEHNRLYWYRQTLGQGPEFLTYFQNEAQLEKSRLLSDRFSAERPKGSFSTLEIQRTEQGDSAMYLCASSLVGESGQYFGPGTRLTVT.

The chain combines TRBV5-1 with TRBJ2-1; 10 bases match TRBD2. Trimming took 1 base from V and 3 from J; bases not matched to a gene: 4. Germline V gene data show CDR1 as SGHRS and CDR2 as YFSETQ. This CDR3 is 16 amino acids long. The CDR3 sequence: CASSLRSSGGYNEQFF. Here the CDR3 DNA reads TGCGCCAGCAGCTTGCGGTCTAGCGGGGGCTACAATGAGCAGTTCTTC.

V is TRBV6-5 and J is TRBJ1-4; D remains ambiguous. V dropped 7 bases and J dropped 3 bases, with 9 bases sitting between them. This CDR3 contains 13 residues. The germline V gene encodes CDR1 MNHEY and CDR2 SVGAGI. CDR3 region: CASTERSNEKLFF. As DNA, the CDR3 is TGTGCCAGCACGGAGAGGTCTAATGAAAAACTGTTTTTT.

The V gene is TRBV28, the J gene TRBJ1-3; 8 bases are shared with TRBD1. From germline, CDR1 is MDHEN and CDR2 SYDVKM. The CDR3 spans 15 residues. J was trimmed by 0 bases and V by 3 bases; bases with no gene match: 1. The CDR3 loop reads CASSLDRVSGNTIYF. CDR3 DNA: TGTGCCAGCAGTTTGGACAGGGTCTCTGGAAACACCATATATTTT.

The chain recombines TRBV19 with TRBJ2-5; no definite D call. Germline V gene data show CDR1 as LNHDA and CDR2 as SQIVND (reference sequence). The CDR3 is 12 amino acids. V lost 5 bases and J 7 bases, leaving 11 bases between the germline ends. The CDR3 DNA is TGTGCCAGTAGTCCCCCCCTAGGGACCCAGTACTTC. Translated, it gives CASSPPLGTQYF.

The chain uses TRBV18 and TRBJ1-5, with 9 bases matching TRBD1. The CDR3 covers 15 residues. Germline loops: CDR1 KGHSH, CDR2 LQKENI. The trim removed 8 bases at V and 4 bases at J, leaving 9 bases unmatched. The CDR3 DNA reads TGTGCCAGCACCCGGGGACAGGGATTGAATCAGCCCCAGCATTTT. Translating it yields CASTRGQGLNQPQHF.

CDR3 in DNA: TGTGCCAGCAGCTTGGGGCCTCCGGGACAGGGGTACGAGCAGTACTTC. It encodes CASSLGPPGQGYEQYF. The chain joins TRBV5-8 to TRBJ2-7; TRBD1 matches 10 bases. The CDR3 is 16 amino acids. The germline V gene has CDR1 SGHTS and CDR2 YDEGEE. The V and J ends lost 0 bases and 4 bases, in that order; junction bases with no gene match: 7.

This clone is a singleton in its sample. The chain joins TRBV5-1 to TRBJ2-3, with D maybe TRBD2 (6 bases). This CDR3 has 15 residues. The V end was cut by 4 bases, the J end by 2 bases, with 14 bases between. Per the germline V gene, CDR1 is SGHRS and CDR2 is YFSETQ. CDR3 sequence (DNA): TGCGCCAGCAGCCCCGGAGGGTCCTCCACAGATACGCAGTATTTT. Protein product: CASSPGGSSTDTQYF.